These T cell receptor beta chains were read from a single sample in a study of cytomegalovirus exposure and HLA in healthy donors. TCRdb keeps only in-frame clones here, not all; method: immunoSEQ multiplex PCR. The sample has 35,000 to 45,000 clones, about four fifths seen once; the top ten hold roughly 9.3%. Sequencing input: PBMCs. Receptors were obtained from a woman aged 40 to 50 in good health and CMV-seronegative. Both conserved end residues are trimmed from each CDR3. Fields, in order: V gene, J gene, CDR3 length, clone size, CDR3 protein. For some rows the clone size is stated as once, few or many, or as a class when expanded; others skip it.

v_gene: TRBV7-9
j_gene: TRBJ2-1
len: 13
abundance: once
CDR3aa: ASSPGLAGINEQF

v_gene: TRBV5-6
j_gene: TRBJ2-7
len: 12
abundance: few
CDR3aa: ASSLGVGSYEQY

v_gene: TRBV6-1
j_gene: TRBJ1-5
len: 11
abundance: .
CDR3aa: ASRDTTNQPQH

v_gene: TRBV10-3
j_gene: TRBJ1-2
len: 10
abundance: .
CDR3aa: AISDTLSGYT

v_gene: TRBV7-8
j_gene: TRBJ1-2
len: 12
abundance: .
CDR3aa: ASSPRTGRYGYT

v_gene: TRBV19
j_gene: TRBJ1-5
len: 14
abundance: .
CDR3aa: ASSYREGASNQPQH

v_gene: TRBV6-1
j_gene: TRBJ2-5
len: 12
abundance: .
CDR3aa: ASSGGGAGETQY

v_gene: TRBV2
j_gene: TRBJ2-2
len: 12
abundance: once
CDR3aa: ASSDRVGAGELF

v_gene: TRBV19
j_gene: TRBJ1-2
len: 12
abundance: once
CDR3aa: ASRLTGKGYGYT

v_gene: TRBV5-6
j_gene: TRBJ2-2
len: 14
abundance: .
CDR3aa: ASSFGLNANTGELF

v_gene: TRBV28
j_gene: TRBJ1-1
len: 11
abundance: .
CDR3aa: ATADTMNTEAF

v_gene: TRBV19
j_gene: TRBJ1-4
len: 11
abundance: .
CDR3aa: ASSMGLREKLF

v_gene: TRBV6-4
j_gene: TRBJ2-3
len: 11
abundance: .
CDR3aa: ASSDTGVDTQY

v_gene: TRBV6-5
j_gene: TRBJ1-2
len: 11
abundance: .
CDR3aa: ASSYSLRFGYT

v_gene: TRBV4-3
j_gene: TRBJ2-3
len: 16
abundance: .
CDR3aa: ASSQAHPTSGVTDTQY